This T cell receptor beta chain was recorded in a study of shared clonotypes between healthy human individuals. At the level of the study: Plates per donor: three CD4 naive, three CD4 memory, two CD8 naive, one CD8 memory.

Clones were read by immunoSEQ multiplex PCR, and TCRdb kept only the in-frame ones, dropping some. The sample contains roughly 500,000 clones, 95% to 97% of which appear only once. The source material was naive CD4+ T cells sorted from blood. Noted subset: CD45RA+ positively selected. The sequence derives from a woman in her thirties in good health.

The CDR3 loop is CASIGGPGGLSTEAFF. Written as DNA, the CDR3 is TGTGCCAGTATCGGGGGCCCGGGGGGTTTGAGCACTGAAGCTTTCTTT. This rearrangement joins TRBV19 to TRBJ1-1, with D possibly matching TRBD1 (6 bases). CDR3 length: 16 amino acids. Trimming took off 7 bases at V and 4 bases at J, with 22 bases between the two ends. The V gene's germline CDR1 is LNHDA and CDR2 SQIVND (reference sequence). Combining the CDR3 with reference TRBV19 and TRBJ1-1 gives the whole variable domain DGGITQSPKYLFRKEGQNVTLSCEQNLNHDAMYWYRQDPGQGLRLIYYSQIVNDFQKGDIAEGYSVSREKKESFPLTVTSAQKNPTAFYLCASIGGPGGLSTEAFFGQGTRLTVV.